This entry features one T cell receptor beta chain sequence. Its cognate antigen is unknown. The sample holds other DNA sequences that translate to the same CDR3. This entry is derived from a study of OX40 agonist ivuxolimab in advanced cancers. Overall study: At 0.01 to 10 mg/kg, ivuxolimab was administered intravenously to patients every 2 weeks. At roughly 80% male, the cohort had a mean age of around 56 years, ranging from roughly 20 to 90. General observations from the study: The study found that CD8+ T cells averaged more expanded clones than CD4+.

V shed 2 bases and J shed 2 bases, with 11 bases lying between them. There are 15 residues in the CDR3. From germline, CDR1 is SGHRS and CDR2 YFSETQ. Generated by immunoSEQ multiplex PCR, the TCRdb table keeps only in-frame clones and is missing some. This table holds approximately 82,000 clones, more than 80% found once. Blood sampling took place at baseline, cycle 4 day 1, and cycle 7 day 1. The sequences come from CD4+ or CD8+ T cells sorted from blood, collected in a trial of the OX40 agonist ivuxolimab. This receptor was taken from an adult with an advanced solid tumor such as melanoma, head and neck, liver or kidney cancer. The genes are TRBV5-1 and TRBJ1-3; D gene uncertain. CDR3 in DNA: TGCGCCAGCAGCTTTACCGGAGGCCCTGGAAACACCATATATTTT. Translation: CASSFTGGPGNTIYF.